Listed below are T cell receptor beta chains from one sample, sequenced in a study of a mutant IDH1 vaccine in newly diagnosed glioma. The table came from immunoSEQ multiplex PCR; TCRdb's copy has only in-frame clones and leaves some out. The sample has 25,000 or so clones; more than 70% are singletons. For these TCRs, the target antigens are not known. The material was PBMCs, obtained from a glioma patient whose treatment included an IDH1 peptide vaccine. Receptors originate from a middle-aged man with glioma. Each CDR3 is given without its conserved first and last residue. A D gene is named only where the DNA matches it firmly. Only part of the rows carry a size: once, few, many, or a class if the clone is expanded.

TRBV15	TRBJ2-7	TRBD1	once	ATSSRRTGAEQY
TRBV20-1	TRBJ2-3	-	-	SARDEITQY
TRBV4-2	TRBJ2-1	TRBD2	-	ASSHRTSGSGDEQF
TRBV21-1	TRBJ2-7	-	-	ASSKEGDTYEQY
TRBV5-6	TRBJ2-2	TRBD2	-	ASSLDLGGSETGELF
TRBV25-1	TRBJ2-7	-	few	ASASFGAPYEQY
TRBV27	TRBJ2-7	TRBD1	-	ASSPRQGATYEQY
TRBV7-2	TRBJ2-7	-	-	ASSSPGGTYEQY
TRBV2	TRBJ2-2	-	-	ASMGQGNTGELF
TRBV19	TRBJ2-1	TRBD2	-	ASNRGLSGNNEQF
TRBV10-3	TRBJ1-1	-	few	AIRGNTEAF
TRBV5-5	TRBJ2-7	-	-	ASANYPINEQY
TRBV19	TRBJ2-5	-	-	ASSIDLSGGSETQY
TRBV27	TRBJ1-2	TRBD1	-	ASSFRQGHGYT
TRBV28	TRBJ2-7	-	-	ASGLTTEQY
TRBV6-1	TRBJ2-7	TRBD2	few	ASSGVGGVQY
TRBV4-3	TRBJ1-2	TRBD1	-	ASSQDRQGDGGYT
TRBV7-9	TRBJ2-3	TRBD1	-	ASSRTNLGTGVKTDTQY
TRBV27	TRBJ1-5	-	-	ASSSPGVQQPQH
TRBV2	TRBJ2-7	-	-	ASMLVGQHSYEQY
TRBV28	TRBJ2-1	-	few	ASSLWGNEQF
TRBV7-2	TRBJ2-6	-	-	ASSFNRWSSGANVLT
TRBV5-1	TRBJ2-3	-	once	ASSWGGIADTQY
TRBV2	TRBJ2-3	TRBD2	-	ASSDPGLAGVADTQY
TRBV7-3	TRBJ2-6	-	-	ASSLMGGTGANVLT
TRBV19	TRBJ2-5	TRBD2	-	ASSPSGTWKTQY
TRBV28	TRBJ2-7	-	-	ASRTIEPYEQY
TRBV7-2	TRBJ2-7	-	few	ASSFMNEQY
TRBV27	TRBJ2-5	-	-	ASSQRETQY
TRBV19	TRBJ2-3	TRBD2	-	ASSIYGRGGAQY
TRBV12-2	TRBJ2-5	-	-	ASRLGPLAGTSQETQY
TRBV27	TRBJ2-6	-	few	ASSSMGANVLT
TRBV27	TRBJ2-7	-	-	ASSDPRGEAYEQY
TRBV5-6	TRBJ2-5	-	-	ASSLRETQY
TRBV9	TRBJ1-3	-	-	ASSVEAGAGNTIY
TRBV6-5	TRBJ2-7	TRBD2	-	ASTRTSGTYEQY
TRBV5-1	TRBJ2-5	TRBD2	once	ASSREGLAGVVGQETQY
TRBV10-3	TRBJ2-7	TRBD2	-	AIGSGRERPYEQY
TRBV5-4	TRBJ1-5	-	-	ASSWGLVSPQH
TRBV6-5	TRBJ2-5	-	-	ASKLGHGKETQY